This entry concerns a single T cell receptor beta chain. Its target antigen remains unknown. It has no much larger one-base neighbor in the sample; base qualities were not kept. The record originates from a study of a mutant IDH1 vaccine in newly diagnosed glioma (dated by TCRdb to about 2021). Background for the entire study: Across visits V03 through V10, patients got a total of eight vaccinations, given in weeks 1, 3, 5, 7, 11, 15, 19 and 23. Of the approximately 35 treated patients, 62.5% were male and around 38% were female, and a mean age of roughly 40 years was recorded. Vaccination was initiated 4-6 weeks after radiotherapy alone, or concurrently with temozolomide cycles in the chemotherapy-containing groups. Longitudinal TCRB deep sequencing was performed for about two dozen treated patients wherever samples were available for exploratory analyses. Prior to enrollment, standard therapy consisting of radiotherapy alone, temozolomide alone, or radiochemotherapy with temozolomide had been administered to patients, with the combination being received by most patients. Six visits were used for peripheral blood collection: V03 (baseline), V05, V07, V10, V12 and V13. Study-wide conclusions, independent of this receptor: Vaccine-induced immune responses across multiple MHC alleles were detected in 85% to 95% of patients. Pseudoprogression appeared unrelated to alterations in the top peripheral T cell clonotypes detected by TCRB sequencing. According to the authors, sample limitations meant that analyses of patient blood samples could not be reproduced. Availability determined which PBMC samples were chosen for TCRB deep sequencing.

Library preparation was by the immunoSEQ multiplex PCR assay. Rearranged TCR beta chain sequences were amplified with the hsTCRB Kit following the manufacturer's protocol. An Illumina MiSeq was used to sequence the TCRB libraries. As for the authors' bioinformatics: The proprietary platform of the kit vendor was used for demultiplexing, trimming and gene mapping. The immuneACCESS repertoire file appears here via TCRdb, limited to in-frame rearrangements. These files lack a portion of the clones; in checked studies, under half of the deficit traces to unresolved V genes, and the cause of the others is not known. That table supplies the V and J calls and clone size; D and trimming were determined from the DNA. In all, the sample holds about 83,000 clones, and 90% to 95% of those were seen once. Just over 0.55% of the sample lies in the top ten. What the time point label conveys for this sample: week 5, during vaccination. A 20-mer mutant IDH1 peptide at 300 micrograms in Montanide made up each vaccine dose, which was injected subcutaneously together with topical imiquimod. All donors had newly diagnosed IDH1-mutant astrocytomas of WHO grade 3 or 4 that showed loss of nuclear ATRX. The samples were drawn from NOA16, a multicentre, single-arm, open-label phase I trial in Germany that tested a mutant IDH1 peptide vaccine in humans for the first time. Genomic DNA for TCRB sequencing was extracted from EDTA blood using the DNeasy Blood and Tissue Kit.

The V end loses 5 bases and the J end loses 2 bases, and a stretch of 10 bases separates them. Inclusive of the bounding cysteine and phenylalanine, the CDR3 is 14 residues long. Only the CDR3 DNA stays, 42 bases, in frame from base 1. Per the germline V gene (reference sequence), MNHEY is the CDR1 and SMNVEV is the CDR2. The specimen comprised PBMCs, sampled from a glioma patient whose treatment included an IDH1 peptide vaccine. Rearrangement joined TRBV27 to TRBJ1-5; 6 matching bases give a weak D call of TRBD1. This clonotype originated in a woman between 50 and 59 years old with glioma. The nucleotide sequence is TGTGCCAGCAGTAGGGGGGGGCGCAATCAGCCCCAGCATTTT. Its protein is CASSRGGRNQPQHF.